The next 20 T cell receptor beta chains were all read from a single sample in a study of T-cell reconstitution after alpha-beta-depleted transplantation in children. Using unique molecular identifiers, the investigators prepared the TCRbeta library. One entry per CDR3 protein results from TCRdb running MiXCR on the PCR reads. The data show about 640,000 distinct CDR3 sequences, approximately 15% seen once. The starting material was PBMCs from the stem cell graft donor, obtained from the stem cell graft. Source of these receptors: a human donor who donated a stem cell graft to a child with acute myeloid leukemia.

This clonotype showed up many times. This chain links TRBV29-1 with TRBJ2-5; possible D gene TRBD2, 5 bases. The CDR3 is 14 residues long. Trimming removed 3 bases at V and 5 bases at J, with 16 bases between. Germline CDR1 reads SQVTM; CDR2 reads ANQGSEA. CDR3 loop: CSVDPDWGLETQYF. CDR3 nucleotides: TGCAGCGTTGATCCGGACTGGGGTCTGGAGACCCAGTACTTC.

This clonotype was seen only a few times. Relative to the germline gene, one junction end is altered; a read error may explain this. The chain recombines TRBV20-1 with TRBJ2-7, with 8 bases identical to TRBD1. The CDR3 has 18 amino acids. CDR1 is DFQATT, CDR2 SNEGSKA, per germline (reference sequence). The CDR3 nucleotides read TGCTGTGCTAGAGACCTCAAAGCTCCCTTAAGTACAGGGGGCGAGCAGTACTTC. Protein product: CCARDLKAPLSTGGEQYF.

The chain employs TRBV6-1 and TRBJ1-1; weak D call: TRBD1 (6 bases). Germline loops: CDR1 MNHNS, CDR2 SASEGT. CDR3 size: 19 residues. The V end was cut by 0 bases, the J end by 4 bases, with 24 bases between. The CDR3 DNA sequence: TGTGCCAGCAGTGAAGCTTTTGGGTCCCACAGTGGGGGGCTCACTGAAGCTTTCTTT. It is translated as CASSEAFGSHSGGLTEAFF.

This clonotype has just a few counts. The chain links TRBV20-1 to TRBJ1-3; no clear D gene. CDR1 and CDR2 from the germline V gene are DFQATT and SNEGSKA (reference sequence). Trimming took off 0 bases at V and 0 bases at J, with 9 bases between the two ends. This CDR3 spans 15 amino acids. The DNA of the CDR3 is TGCAGTGCTAGAGATTTGAGGGACTCTGGAAACACCATATATTTT. It codes for CSARDLRDSGNTIYF.

This clonotype has at least ten counts. V and J are TRBV7-2 and TRBJ2-2; 7 nucleotides agree with TRBD2. Germline V gene data show CDR1 as SGHTA and CDR2 as FQGNSA. This CDR3 contains 15 residues. After removal of 1 base from V and 1 base from J, the junction contained 0 bases not matched to a gene. CDR3 residues: CASSLGGGNTGELFF. CDR3 in DNA: TGTGCCAGCAGCTTAGGCGGGGGGAACACCGGGGAGCTGTTTTTT. The full variable domain, rest sourced from reference TRBV7-2 and TRBJ2-2, is GAGVSQSPSNKVTEKGKDVELRCDPISGHTALYWYRQSLGQGLEFLIYFQGNSAPDKSGLPSDRFSAERTGGSVSTLTIQRTQQEDSAVYLCASSLGGGNTGELFFGEGSRLTVL.

This clonotype was seen at least ten times. The V call is TRBV6-1, the J call TRBJ2-3, with a tentative D call TRBD1 (6 bases). The CDR3 is 13 amino acids. The V end lost 8 bases, the J end lost 2 bases, and 11 bases lay between the germline ends. Germline V gene data show CDR1 as MNHNS and CDR2 as SASEGT. CDR3 sequence (DNA): TGTGCCAGCGACAGGACACACACAGATACGCAGTATTTT. Its translation is CASDRTHTDTQYF.

This clonotype was counted only a few times. The gene calls are TRBV12-3 or TRBV12-4 and TRBJ1-2; D is perhaps TRBD1 (5 bases). The CDR3 is made up of 17 amino acids. V was shortened by 3 bases and J by 8 bases, with 25 bases between the two germline ends. DNA for the CDR3: TGTGCCAGCAGTTTCGTCTCGGGGCGTTTGACCCCTGACGGCTACACCTTC. This codes for CASSFVSGRLTPDGYTF.

At least ten counts were recorded for this clonotype. This chain connects TRBV6-6 to TRBJ2-7; 8 bases match TRBD2. The trim removed 5 bases at V and 7 bases at J, leaving 7 bases unmatched. The germline V gene has CDR1 MNHNY and CDR2 SVGAGI (reference sequence). CDR3 size: 13 residues. The CDR3 DNA is TGTGCCAGCAGTCCCCGGGGGGGCCGGGAGCAGTACGTC. Its translation is CASSPRGGREQYV.

For this clonotype: Possible read error: a much larger clone is one base away. Since the CDR3 does not end with the conserved phenylalanine or tryptophan, this likely comes from a read error. This chain connects TRBV12-3 or TRBV12-4 to TRBJ1-6, with 10 bases identical to TRBD1. The CDR3 is 14 amino acids. The V and J ends lost 5 bases and 8 bases, in that order; junction bases with no gene match: 3. The CDR3 here is CASSPGTGDSPLHL. The CDR3 nucleotides are TGTGCCAGCAGTCCCGGGACAGGGGATTCACCCCTCCACCTT.

This clonotype was seen repeatedly, ten times or more. In nucleotides, the CDR3 is TGTGCCATCAGTGAGTCGACAGAAACCTACGAGCAGTACTTC. It encodes CAISESTETYEQYF. The chain recombines TRBV10-3 with TRBJ2-7; perhaps TRBD1 as D (5 bases). Germline CDR1 reads ENHRY; CDR2 reads SYGVKD. Deletions cut 0 bases from V and 2 bases from J, with 8 bases between. The CDR3 runs to 14 residues.

The rearrangement links TRBV25-1 to TRBJ1-3; TRBD1 matches 10 bases. Germline V CDR1 and CDR2: MGHDK, SYGVNS. Losses at the gene ends were 4 bases for V and 8 bases for J; bases not matched to a gene: 2. The CDR3 contains 13 residues. CDR3 DNA: TGTGCCAGCAGTGGTGGACAGGGGGACACCATATATTTT. Amino acid sequence: CASSGGQGDTIYF.

V usage is TRBV20-1 and J usage is TRBJ2-5; 8 bases match TRBD1. V lost 5 bases to trimming and J lost 5 bases; unmatched junction nucleotides: 13. This CDR3 is built from 15 residues. CDR1 DFQATT and CDR2 SNEGSKA come from the germline V gene (reference sequence). Written as DNA, the CDR3 is TGCAGTGCTGCAATCCGGGACAGGATATTGGAGACCCAGTACTTC. Encoded protein: CSAAIRDRILETQYF.

In this sample, this clonotype turned up many times. The chain uses TRBV12-3 or TRBV12-4 and TRBJ1-6, with D unclear. The CDR3 is 13 amino acids. Trimming took off 3 bases at V and 9 bases at J, with 9 bases between the two ends. CDR3: CASSLSGSSPLHF. For the CDR3, the DNA is TGTGCCAGCAGTTTGTCCGGGTCTTCACCCCTCCACTTT.

The chain has TRBV18 and TRBJ1-2; maybe TRBD1 (5 bases). V was shortened by 0 bases and J by 5 bases, with 13 bases between the two germline ends. Germline V gene data show CDR1 as KGHSH and CDR2 as LQKENI. The CDR3 has 15 amino acids. The CDR3 nucleotides are TGTGCCAGCTCACCACCGCGGCAGGGTGGGTATGGCTACACCTTC. Its translation is CASSPPRQGGYGYTF.

This clonotype was counted ten times or more. The chain employs TRBV20-1 and TRBJ1-2; D remains ambiguous. The V gene's germline CDR1 is DFQATT and CDR2 SNEGSKA (reference sequence). V was pared by 0 bases and J by 5 bases, with 13 bases between. This CDR3 has 14 residues. The DNA for the CDR3 is TGCAGTGCTAGAGAGAAGAGCTCGGGGTATGGCTACACCTTC. Protein sequence: CSAREKSSGYGYTF.

Ten or more counts support this clonotype. The V gene is TRBV29-1, the J gene TRBJ2-1, with TRBD1 matching 9 bases. The length of the CDR3 is 15 residues. J lost 7 bases, V lost 2 bases, and 9 bases had no gene match. CDR1 and CDR2 from the germline V gene are SQVTM and ANQGSEA. CDR3 in amino acids: CSVERGQGKGNEQFF. CDR3 bases: TGCAGCGTTGAAAGGGGACAGGGAAAGGGGAATGAGCAGTTCTTC.

The V call is TRBV18, the J call TRBJ2-7; D is perhaps TRBD1 (6 bases). Germline assignment: CDR1 KGHSH and CDR2 LQKENI. The CDR3 extends over 14 amino acids. V gave up 1 base and J gave up 4 bases, with 11 bases separating them. The CDR3 sequence is CASSPQAGTYEQYF. In DNA form, the CDR3 reads TGTGCCAGCTCACCACAGGCAGGGACATACGAGCAGTACTTC.

Only a few counts were recorded for this clonotype. The chain has TRBV11-2 and TRBJ2-7; perhaps TRBD1 as D (6 bases). The CDR3 is 12 amino acids. Germline CDR1 reads SGHAT; CDR2 reads FQNNGV. V lost 5 bases and J lost 3, with 8 bases in between. The CDR3 region is CASSQTGYEQYV. CDR3 nucleotide sequence: TGTGCCAGCAGCCAGACAGGCTACGAGCAGTACGTC.

This sequence joins TRBV6-5 and TRBJ1-1; D is perhaps TRBD1 (5 bases). This CDR3 spans 18 amino acids. Trimming removed 0 bases at V and 0 bases at J, with 17 bases between. Germline V lookup: CDR1 MNHEY, CDR2 SVGAGI. CDR3 bases: TGTGCCAGCAGTTACTCGAGTCCGGGGGAGGTTATGAACACTGAAGCTTTCTTT. This codes for CASSYSSPGEVMNTEAFF.

The chain recombines TRBV20-1 with TRBJ1-1, with D tentatively TRBD1 (5 bases). This CDR3 has 17 amino acids. CDR1 DFQATT and CDR2 SNEGSKA come from the germline V gene (reference sequence). The V end was cut by 0 bases, the J end by 3 bases, with 20 bases between. The CDR3 loop reads CSARDSIWGPIYTEAFF. CDR3 nucleotide sequence: TGCAGTGCTAGAGATTCGATTTGGGGCCCCATTTACACTGAAGCTTTCTTT.